Listed below are T cell receptor beta chains from one sample, sequenced in a study of T cell responses to AZD1222 COVID-19 vaccine. Clones were read by immunoSEQ multiplex PCR, and TCRdb kept only the in-frame ones, dropping some. Of roughly 96,000 clones detected, roughly 90% appear once; the ten largest clones hold around 2.8%. The sequencing used peripheral blood, collected on day 0 of AZD1222 vaccination. The receptors originated from an adult in good health. Each CDR3 is given with its conserved first and last residue. The order of the fields is clone size, D gene, J gene, V gene, CDR3 length, CDR3 protein, CDR3 DNA. The D gene is left open where the match is weak. Expanded clones get a size class; other rows say once, few or many, or leave the size out.

abundance: few
d_gene: TRBD2
j_gene: TRBJ2-5
v_gene: TRBV15
len: 16
CDR3aa: CATSRLISGSPETQYF
CDR3nt: TGTGCCACCAGCAGACTTATTAGCGGGAGCCCAGAGACCCAGTACTTC

abundance: -
d_gene: -
j_gene: TRBJ2-7
v_gene: TRBV19
len: 13
CDR3aa: CASSRRGTYEQYF
CDR3nt: TGTGCCAGTAGTCGCAGGGGAACCTACGAGCAGTACTTC

abundance: -
d_gene: -
j_gene: TRBJ2-3
v_gene: TRBV25-1
len: 15
CDR3aa: CASSDRRASTDTQYF
CDR3nt: TGTGCCAGCAGTGATCGCCGTGCTAGCACAGATACGCAGTATTTT

abundance: -
d_gene: TRBD2
j_gene: TRBJ2-1
v_gene: TRBV30
len: 15
CDR3aa: CACQWWTSANNEQFF
CDR3nt: TGTGCCTGCCAGTGGTGGACTAGTGCCAACAATGAGCAGTTCTTC

abundance: -
d_gene: TRBD1
j_gene: TRBJ1-5
v_gene: TRBV28
len: 17
CDR3aa: CASSPLDRVYSNQPQHF
CDR3nt: TGTGCCAGCAGTCCCCTGGACAGGGTTTATAGCAATCAGCCCCAGCATTTT

abundance: -
d_gene: -
j_gene: TRBJ1-3
v_gene: TRBV18
len: 15
CDR3aa: CASSPTSFSGNTIYF
CDR3nt: TGTGCCAGCTCACCGACCAGTTTCTCTGGAAACACCATATATTTT

abundance: once
d_gene: -
j_gene: TRBJ1-2
v_gene: TRBV29-1
len: 12
CDR3aa: CSVGTGNYGYTF
CDR3nt: TGCAGCGTGGGGACGGGTAACTATGGCTACACCTTC

abundance: -
d_gene: -
j_gene: TRBJ2-1
v_gene: TRBV15
len: 14
CDR3aa: CATSRVGDYNEQFF
CDR3nt: TGTGCCACCAGCAGAGTGGGAGACTACAATGAGCAGTTCTTC

abundance: -
d_gene: -
j_gene: TRBJ2-5
v_gene: TRBV7-9
len: 15
CDR3aa: CASSPGRVLHETQYF
CDR3nt: TGTGCCAGCAGCCCGGGCAGGGTACTCCACGAGACCCAGTACTTC

abundance: many
d_gene: -
j_gene: TRBJ1-2
v_gene: TRBV11-3
len: 16
CDR3aa: CASSLKISRLGYGYTF
CDR3nt: TGTGCCAGCAGCTTAAAAATCAGTCGATTGGGGTATGGCTACACCTTC

abundance: -
d_gene: TRBD2
j_gene: TRBJ2-7
v_gene: TRBV7-9
len: 14
CDR3aa: CASSLERESYEQYF
CDR3nt: TGTGCCAGCAGCTTAGAGCGGGAATCCTACGAGCAGTACTTC

abundance: -
d_gene: -
j_gene: TRBJ1-5
v_gene: TRBV28
len: 14
CDR3aa: CASSLLLGSQPQHF
CDR3nt: TGTGCCAGCAGTTTGTTATTAGGGAGCCAGCCCCAGCATTTT

abundance: -
d_gene: TRBD1
j_gene: TRBJ2-7
v_gene: TRBV2
len: 14
CDR3aa: CASSGRDRGYEQYF
CDR3nt: TGTGCCAGCAGTGGCCGGGACAGGGGGTACGAGCAGTACTTC

abundance: -
d_gene: -
j_gene: TRBJ1-1
v_gene: TRBV19
len: 13
CDR3aa: CASSPGGPTEAFF
CDR3nt: TGTGCCAGTAGTCCCGGTGGGCCCACTGAAGCTTTCTTT

abundance: -
d_gene: TRBD2
j_gene: TRBJ2-3
v_gene: TRBV6-2/TRBV6-3
len: 17
CDR3aa: CASSTRLAGGGADTQYF
CDR3nt: TGTGCCAGCAGTACAAGACTAGCGGGAGGGGGGGCAGATACGCAGTATTTT

abundance: -
d_gene: -
j_gene: TRBJ2-5
v_gene: TRBV28
len: 12
CDR3aa: CASSLRVGPQYF
CDR3nt: TGTGCCAGCAGTTTACGGGTAGGGCCCCAGTACTTC

abundance: -
d_gene: -
j_gene: TRBJ1-1
v_gene: TRBV9
len: 15
CDR3aa: CASSAEGRVNTEAFF
CDR3nt: TGTGCCAGCAGCGCAGAAGGCAGGGTCAACACTGAAGCTTTCTTT

abundance: -
d_gene: TRBD1
j_gene: TRBJ2-7
v_gene: TRBV15
len: 15
CDR3aa: CATSREPTGWYEQYF
CDR3nt: TGTGCCACCAGCAGAGAGCCGACAGGGTGGTACGAGCAGTACTTC

abundance: few
d_gene: -
j_gene: TRBJ2-1
v_gene: TRBV5-6
len: 14
CDR3aa: CASSLGQGRPEQFF
CDR3nt: TGTGCCAGCAGCTTGGGTCAGGGCCGCCCTGAGCAGTTCTTC

abundance: -
d_gene: TRBD1
j_gene: TRBJ1-1
v_gene: TRBV28
len: 14
CDR3aa: CASSEPGQGAEAFF
CDR3nt: TGTGCCAGCAGTGAACCGGGACAGGGGGCTGAAGCTTTCTTT

abundance: -
d_gene: -
j_gene: TRBJ2-1
v_gene: TRBV12-3/TRBV12-4
len: 12
CDR3aa: CASSFSGHEQFF
CDR3nt: TGTGCCAGCAGTTTTAGCGGCCATGAGCAGTTCTTC

abundance: -
d_gene: TRBD1
j_gene: TRBJ2-7
v_gene: TRBV27
len: 14
CDR3aa: CASSSTRDSYEQYF
CDR3nt: TGTGCCAGCAGTTCGACCCGGGACAGCTACGAGCAGTACTTC

abundance: -
d_gene: TRBD1
j_gene: TRBJ1-2
v_gene: TRBV12-5
len: 14
CDR3aa: CASGFGQGVRGYTF
CDR3nt: TGTGCTAGTGGTTTTGGACAGGGGGTAAGGGGCTACACCTTC

abundance: -
d_gene: -
j_gene: TRBJ2-7
v_gene: TRBV5-5
len: 11
CDR3aa: CASSASYEQYF
CDR3nt: TGTGCCAGCAGCGCTTCCTACGAGCAGTACTTC

abundance: -
d_gene: -
j_gene: TRBJ2-7
v_gene: TRBV25-1
len: 13
CDR3aa: CASSEWGSYEQYF
CDR3nt: TGTGCCAGCAGTGAATGGGGATCCTACGAGCAGTACTTC

abundance: few
d_gene: -
j_gene: TRBJ1-2
v_gene: TRBV4-1
len: 14
CDR3aa: CASSQLTSGYGYTF
CDR3nt: TGCGCCAGCAGCCAACTCACCTCGGGCTATGGCTACACCTTC

abundance: once
d_gene: -
j_gene: TRBJ2-1
v_gene: TRBV5-1
len: 10
CDR3aa: CAAAQHEQFF
CDR3nt: TGCGCCGCCGCACAGCATGAGCAGTTCTTC

abundance: few
d_gene: -
j_gene: TRBJ2-2
v_gene: TRBV7-6
len: 17
CDR3aa: CASSSTGRGPNTGELFF
CDR3nt: TGTGCCAGCAGCTCCACGGGTCGGGGGCCAAACACCGGGGAGCTGTTTTTT

abundance: -
d_gene: TRBD1
j_gene: TRBJ1-5
v_gene: TRBV19
len: 14
CDR3aa: CASQGQGATQPQHF
CDR3nt: TGTGCCAGCCAAGGACAGGGAGCAACTCAGCCCCAGCATTTT

abundance: -
d_gene: -
j_gene: TRBJ2-1
v_gene: TRBV7-8
len: 16
CDR3aa: CASSLGASHLPAEQFF
CDR3nt: TGTGCCAGCAGCTTAGGCGCTAGTCACCTTCCCGCTGAGCAGTTCTTC

abundance: -
d_gene: -
j_gene: TRBJ2-2
v_gene: TRBV14
len: 14
CDR3aa: CASSQYYNTGELFF
CDR3nt: TGTGCCAGCAGCCAATACTACAACACCGGGGAGCTGTTTTTT

abundance: -
d_gene: -
j_gene: TRBJ2-1
v_gene: TRBV29-1
len: 12
CDR3aa: CSGGLLYNEQFF
CDR3nt: TGCAGCGGAGGACTCTTGTACAATGAGCAGTTCTTC

abundance: -
d_gene: -
j_gene: TRBJ2-1
v_gene: TRBV4-2
len: 13
CDR3aa: CASSQTSYNEQFF
CDR3nt: TGTGCCAGCAGCCAGACTAGCTACAATGAGCAGTTCTTC

abundance: few
d_gene: -
j_gene: TRBJ2-5
v_gene: TRBV7-9
len: 11
CDR3aa: CASSKKETQYF
CDR3nt: TGTGCCAGCAGCAAGAAAGAGACCCAGTACTTC

abundance: once
d_gene: TRBD1
j_gene: TRBJ1-6
v_gene: TRBV30
len: 20
CDR3aa: CAWSGRWDRGPPSYNSPLHF
CDR3nt: TGTGCCTGGAGTGGACGTTGGGACAGGGGACCCCCGTCGTATAATTCACCCCTCCACTTT

abundance: -
d_gene: -
j_gene: TRBJ1-6
v_gene: TRBV15
len: 15
CDR3aa: CATSRERSYNSPLHF
CDR3nt: TGTGCCACCAGCAGGGAGAGATCCTATAATTCACCCCTCCACTTT

abundance: -
d_gene: -
j_gene: TRBJ1-5
v_gene: TRBV29-1
len: 13
CDR3aa: CSVETSVNQPQHF
CDR3nt: TGCAGCGTTGAAACGTCAGTTAATCAGCCCCAGCATTTT

abundance: -
d_gene: -
j_gene: TRBJ1-5
v_gene: TRBV3-1/TRBV3-2
len: 14
CDR3aa: CASSHSGNNQPQHF
CDR3nt: TGTGCCAGCAGCCACTCAGGAAATAATCAGCCCCAGCATTTT

abundance: -
d_gene: -
j_gene: TRBJ1-2
v_gene: TRBV4-1
len: 15
CDR3aa: CASSQQRLANYGYTF
CDR3nt: TGCGCCAGCAGCCAACAAAGATTAGCTAACTATGGCTACACCTTC

abundance: few
d_gene: -
j_gene: TRBJ1-1
v_gene: TRBV14
len: 16
CDR3aa: CASSPMNRWENTEAFF
CDR3nt: TGTGCCAGCAGCCCGATGAATAGGTGGGAGAACACTGAAGCTTTCTTT

abundance: many
d_gene: TRBD2
j_gene: TRBJ2-3
v_gene: TRBV2
len: 17
CDR3aa: CASSLRLAGDFTDTQYF
CDR3nt: TGTGCCAGCAGTCTCCGACTAGCGGGTGACTTTACAGATACGCAGTATTTT

abundance: -
d_gene: TRBD1
j_gene: TRBJ1-6
v_gene: TRBV30
len: 14
CDR3aa: CAWARQGERSPLHF
CDR3nt: TGTGCCTGGGCCAGACAGGGGGAGAGGTCACCCCTCCACTTT

abundance: -
d_gene: -
j_gene: TRBJ1-2
v_gene: TRBV5-4
len: 15
CDR3aa: CASSLVSAGRGGYTF
CDR3nt: TGTGCCAGCAGCTTGGTCTCGGCAGGGAGAGGAGGCTACACCTTC

abundance: -
d_gene: TRBD1
j_gene: TRBJ2-5
v_gene: TRBV2
len: 14
CDR3aa: CASSPGQVQETQYF
CDR3nt: TGTGCCAGCAGTCCGGGACAGGTACAAGAGACCCAGTACTTC

abundance: -
d_gene: -
j_gene: TRBJ2-3
v_gene: TRBV30
len: 13
CDR3aa: CAWSPGGTDTQYF
CDR3nt: TGTGCCTGGAGCCCGGGGGGCACAGATACGCAGTATTTT

abundance: -
d_gene: TRBD2
j_gene: TRBJ2-1
v_gene: TRBV6-1
len: 17
CDR3aa: CASSVWGASGKWSEQFF
CDR3nt: TGTGCCAGCAGTGTTTGGGGTGCTAGCGGGAAGTGGAGTGAGCAGTTCTTC

abundance: -
d_gene: TRBD1
j_gene: TRBJ1-2
v_gene: TRBV24-1
len: 15
CDR3aa: CATSDAGTGLYGYTF
CDR3nt: TGTGCCACCAGTGACGCCGGGACAGGGCTCTATGGCTACACCTTC

abundance: -
d_gene: -
j_gene: TRBJ2-6
v_gene: TRBV30
len: 15
CDR3aa: CAWSKGGSGANVLTF
CDR3nt: TGTGCCTGGAGTAAGGGAGGTTCTGGGGCCAACGTCCTGACTTTC

abundance: -
d_gene: -
j_gene: TRBJ2-3
v_gene: TRBV20-1
len: 11
CDR3aa: CSAREWDTQYF
CDR3nt: TGCAGTGCTAGGGAGTGGGATACGCAGTATTTT

abundance: -
d_gene: -
j_gene: TRBJ2-5
v_gene: TRBV3-1/TRBV3-2
len: 14
CDR3aa: CASRLQLAGETQYF
CDR3nt: TGTGCCAGCAGACTACAACTAGCAGGAGAGACCCAGTACTTC